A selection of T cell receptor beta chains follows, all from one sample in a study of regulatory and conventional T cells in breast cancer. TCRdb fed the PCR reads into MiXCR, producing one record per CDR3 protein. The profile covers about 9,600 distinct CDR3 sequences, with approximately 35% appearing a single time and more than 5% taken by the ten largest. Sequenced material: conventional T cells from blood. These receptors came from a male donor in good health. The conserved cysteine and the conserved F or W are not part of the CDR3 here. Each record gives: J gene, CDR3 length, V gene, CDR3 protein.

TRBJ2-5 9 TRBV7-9 ASEPKETQY
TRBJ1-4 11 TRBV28 ASSFPLGEKLF
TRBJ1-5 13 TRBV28 ASIPGTPGGEPQH
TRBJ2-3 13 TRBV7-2 ACSLVTGVTDTQY
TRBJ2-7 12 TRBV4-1 ASTPGQGFYEQY
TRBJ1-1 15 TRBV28 ASSPLRQGARNTEAF
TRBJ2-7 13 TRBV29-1 SARPGQGAPYEQY
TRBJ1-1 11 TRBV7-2 ASSLGRATEAF
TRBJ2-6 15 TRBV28 ASSSGHLGSGANVLT
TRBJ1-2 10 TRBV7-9 AGGGANYGYT
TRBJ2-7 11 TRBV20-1 SASRDRSYEQY
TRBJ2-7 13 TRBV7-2 ASSRGTGVLYEQY
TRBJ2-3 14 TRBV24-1 ATSDPPGQGTDTQY
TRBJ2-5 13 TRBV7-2 ASSPWTGDEETQY
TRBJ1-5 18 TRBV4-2 ASSHPRGKGTPYSNQPQH
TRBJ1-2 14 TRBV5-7 ASSRGGSQANYGYT
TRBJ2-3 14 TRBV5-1 ASSLGAGGRTDTQY
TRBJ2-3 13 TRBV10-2 ASSEPAGGGYTQY